This TCR beta chain was sequenced during a study of blood T cell repertoires in COVID-19. As for the study in general: Italy, Spain and the United States were the sources of the convalescent and acute COVID-19 samples. T cells, B-cell-depleted T cells, or PBMCs provided the cDNA or gDNA that served as material.

How the authors handled the data: Amplification of reference gene primers was used by the study to estimate nucleated cell counts. Using immunoSEQ multiplex PCR, the repertoire was profiled, and TCRdb retains in-frame clones only, with some absent. The V and J calls and clone size come from that table; D and trimming were worked out from the DNA. The sample carries 650,000 to 800,000 clones, around 90% recorded once. This clone was counted once. The origin of this receptor is a woman under 30 with acute or convalescent COVID-19. The material sequenced was peripheral blood.

CDR3 in amino acids: CASDRAGNQPQHF. CDR3 sequence (DNA): TGTGCCAGCGACAGGGCGGGAAATCAGCCCCAGCATTTT. The rearrangement joins TRBV2 to TRBJ1-5; 7 nucleotides agree with TRBD1. This CDR3 has 13 residues. Trimming cost V 8 bases and J 4 bases; bases outside gene matches: 5. Per the germline V gene, CDR1 is SNHLY and CDR2 is FYNNEI.